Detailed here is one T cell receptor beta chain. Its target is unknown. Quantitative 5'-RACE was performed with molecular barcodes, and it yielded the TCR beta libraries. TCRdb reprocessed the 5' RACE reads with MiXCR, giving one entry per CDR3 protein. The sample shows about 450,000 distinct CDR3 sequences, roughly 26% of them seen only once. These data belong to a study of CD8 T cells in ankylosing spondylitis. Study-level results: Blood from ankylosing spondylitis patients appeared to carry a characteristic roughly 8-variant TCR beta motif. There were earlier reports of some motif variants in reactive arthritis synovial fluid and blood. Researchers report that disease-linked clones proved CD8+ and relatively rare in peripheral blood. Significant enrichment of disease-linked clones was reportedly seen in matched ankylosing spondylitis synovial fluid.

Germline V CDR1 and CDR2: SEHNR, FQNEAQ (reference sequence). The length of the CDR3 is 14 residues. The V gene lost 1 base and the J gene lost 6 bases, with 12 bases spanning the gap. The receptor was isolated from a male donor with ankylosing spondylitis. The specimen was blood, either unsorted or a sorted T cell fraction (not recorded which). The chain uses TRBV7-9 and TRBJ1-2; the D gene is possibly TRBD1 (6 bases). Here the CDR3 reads CASSLVGAINGYTF. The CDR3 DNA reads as TGTGCCAGCAGCTTAGTGGGGGCCATTAATGGCTACACCTTC.